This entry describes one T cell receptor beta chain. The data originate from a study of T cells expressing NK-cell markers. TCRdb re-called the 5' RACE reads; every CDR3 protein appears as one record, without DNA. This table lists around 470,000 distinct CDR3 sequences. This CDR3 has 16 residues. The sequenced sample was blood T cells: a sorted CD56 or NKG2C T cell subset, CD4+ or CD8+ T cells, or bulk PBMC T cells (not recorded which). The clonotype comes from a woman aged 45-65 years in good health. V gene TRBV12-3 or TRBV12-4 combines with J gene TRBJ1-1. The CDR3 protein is CASSLGSMNPNTEAFF.